This paragraph reports one T cell receptor (beta chain). Its antigen remains undetermined. The input lacks base qualities; no much larger clone sits a single base away. This specimen comes from a study of graft-versus-host responses after intestinal transplantation (dated by TCRdb to the early 2020s). General notes on the study: The transplants that recipients got were multivisceral, liver-intestinal, or isolated intestinal. Every recipient was given anti-thymocyte globulin induction, then maintenance tacrolimus and steroids for approximately 3 years. Instead of going to the commercial service, samples from three later patients were sequenced in-house on an Illumina MiSeq and processed with MiXCR. After intestinal transplantation, graft-versus-host and host-versus-graft alloreactive T cell clones were followed in the graft, circulation and bone marrow using bulk TCR-beta CDR3 sequencing. A peak of at least 4% donor T cells among recipient peripheral blood mononuclear cells was the definition used for donor T cell macrochimerism. Alloreactive clones were identified by sequencing pre-transplant mixed lymphocyte reaction products and comparing them with unstimulated pre-transplant donor and recipient T cells. Of the approximately 24 intestinal transplant recipients enrolled in the cohort, one of whom was a retransplant, 3 patients without pretransplant specimens were excluded.

Summary of the overall study and its limitations: Early after transplant, peak levels of circulating GvH clones were associated with declines in HvG clones. High GvH to HvG T cell clonal ratios were observed in the allografts of patients with donor T cell macrochimerism. Conclusions were limited by the relatively low number and heterogeneity of intestinal transplant patients. GvH clones were found in recipient bone marrow, and some of the GvH clones appeared earlier in ileal mucosa or blood, which is consistent with an intestinal mucosal origin.

According to the study, the label for this sample's time point signals: cells obtained before transplantation from donor or recipient. CD3+CD4+ and CD3+CD8+ populations were FACS-sorted from unstimulated pre-transplant donor and recipient cells taken from spleen or lymph nodes. The method was the immunoSEQ multiplex PCR assay. For most patients, genomic DNA was isolated with the Qiagen DNeasy Blood and Tissue Kit and sent frozen to Adaptive Biotechnologies for TCR sequencing. For most patients, genomic DNA was subjected to high-throughput TCR-beta CDR3 sequencing by Adaptive Biotechnologies. Per the original workflow: TCR sequencing data were retrieved from Adaptive's ImmunoSEQ software for 15 to 20 patients, whereas a few other patients were processed with MiXCR and VDJtools. To correct CD4 versus CD8 sorting errors, sequences present in both subsets at a frequency ratio below 5:1 were removed. CDR3 nucleotide sequences shared between donor and recipient were removed because their origin could not be assigned. To be classed as alloreactive, a clone needed at least 2-fold expansion over unstimulated cells and a minimum CFSE-low frequency of 0.002% (template counts) or 0.001% (read counts). Clones detected in sequenced pre-transplant spleen, lymph node, or MLR CFSE-low populations of the donor or recipient were defined as mappable. Cumulative frequency of alloreactive clones was calculated as a percentage of all sequences weighted by copy number. TCRdb provides this immuneACCESS table in a form limited to in-frame rearrangements. Some clones are lacking; in checked studies, under half of them reflect an unresolved V gene, and why the rest are absent is not known. That table gives V, J and clone size, and the DNA gave D and trimming. This sample is represented by fewer than 65,000 clones; more than 70% of them were singletons. The ten most abundant clones make up approximately 0.6% of the sample.

V is reduced by 4 bases and J by 0 bases, leaving a spacing of 11 bases between them. CDR1 and CDR2 are drawn from the germline V gene: SGHRS, YFSETQ. From cysteine to phenylalanine, the CDR3 is 15 amino acids long. The retained sequence is limited to the CDR3, 45 bases, with the frame set at the first base. This sequence uses TRBV5-1 and TRBJ1-3; TRBD1 might be the D gene, on 6 matching bases. The TCR was taken from a human donor who was the organ donor for an intestinal transplant. The material sequenced was unstimulated CD4+ T cells sorted from spleen or lymph node cells, taken before transplant. The nucleotide sequence is TGCGCCAGCAGCCTTACAGGGAACTCTGGAAACACCATATATTTT. Its amino acids are CASSLTGNSGNTIYF.